The next 19 T cell receptor beta chains were all read from a single sample in a study of T-cell memory formation after mild COVID-19. TCRdb passed the 5' RACE reads through MiXCR, listing each CDR3 protein once. The sample has under 300,000 distinct CDR3 sequences, roughly 18% seen once. The sequencing sample was made of PBMCs or a T cell subset sorted from them (not recorded which). Receptors originate from a young man who had mild COVID-19 (a few samples of this study predate the infection). Cell type and time point are not known.

Only a few counts were recorded for this clonotype. The rearrangement uses TRBV4-2 and TRBJ2-1; D remains unclear. Trimming took 3 bases from V and 1 from J, leaving 4 bases between them. Germline-derived CDR1 and CDR2 are LGHNA and YNFKEQ. CDR3 length equals 13 residues. CDR3 protein: CASSQLSYNEQFF. The CDR3 DNA reads TGTGCCAGCAGCCAGCTTTCCTACAATGAGCAGTTCTTC.

This clonotype was counted only a few times. The chain links TRBV5-1 to TRBJ2-1; D is unclear. The length of the CDR3 is 14 residues. From germline, CDR1 is SGHRS and CDR2 YFSETQ. V lost 0 bases and J lost 5, with 9 bases in between. In nucleotides, the CDR3 is TGCGCCAGCAGCTTGGGGGCCCAAGACAATGAGCAGTTCTTC. It encodes CASSLGAQDNEQFF.

The chain recombines TRBV18 with TRBJ2-1; tentative D call: TRBD2 (5 bases). CDR3 length: 15 residues. The V gene lost 3 bases and the J gene lost 4 bases, with 13 bases spanning the gap. Germline loops: CDR1 KGHSH, CDR2 LQKENI. The CDR3 region is CASSPGDSRYNEQFF. As DNA, the CDR3 is TGTGCCAGCTCACCGGGAGATTCGAGATACAATGAGCAGTTCTTC. The full variable domain, with the rest looked up from reference TRBV18 and TRBJ2-1, is NAGVMQNPRHLVRRRGQEARLRCSPMKGHSHVYWYRQLPEEGLKFMVYLQKENIIDESGMPKERFSAEFPKEGPSILRIQQVVRGDSAAYFCASSPGDSRYNEQFFGPGTRLTVL.

The chain's CDR3 is CASSPGTGPWETQYF. The CDR3 nucleotides read TGTGCCAGCAGCCCCGGGACAGGGCCTTGGGAGACCCAGTACTTC. The chain uses TRBV6-5 and TRBJ2-5, with 9 bases that match TRBD1. Unmatched junction bases numbered 10, after V lost 6 bases and J lost 5 bases. This CDR3 is built from 15 residues. In germline, CDR1 is MNHEY, CDR2 SVGAGI.

The sample holds a few counts of this clonotype. The rearrangement joins TRBV6-2 or TRBV6-3 to TRBJ2-5, with D perhaps matching TRBD1 (7 bases). In germline, CDR1 is MNHEY, CDR2 SVGEGT. The CDR3 has 16 amino acids. Trimming removed 4 bases at V and 0 bases at J, with 15 bases between. The CDR3 region is CASSSLGRGDQETQYF. CDR3 DNA: TGTGCCAGCAGTTCCCTAGGCAGGGGGGACCAAGAGACCCAGTACTTC.

The chain uses TRBV7-9 and TRBJ2-1; tentative D call: TRBD1 (6 bases). Trimming stripped 5 bases from V and 9 bases from J, with 14 bases between. Germline V gene data show CDR1 as SEHNR and CDR2 as FQNEAQ (reference sequence). The CDR3 extends over 13 amino acids. This chain's CDR3 is CASSLQGLGEQFF. CDR3 nucleotides: TGTGCCAGCAGCCTCCAGGGGCTGGGTGAGCAGTTCTTC.

This clonotype showed up many times. At one end, the junction sequence differs from germline, possibly due to a read error. CDR3 sequence reads: CASRQDSNQPQHF. The CDR3 bases are TGCGCCAGCAGACAGGATAGCAATCAGCCCCAGCATTTT. The V and J genes are TRBV6-2 or TRBV6-3 and TRBJ1-5, with D possibly being TRBD1 (6 bases). CDR1 and CDR2 from the germline V gene are MNHEY and SVGEGT. The CDR3 spans 13 residues.

This sequence joins TRBV12-3 or TRBV12-4 and TRBJ2-5; D possibly corresponds to TRBD2 (5 bases). This CDR3 contains 13 residues. V was pared by 5 bases and J by 5 bases, with 12 bases between. The CDR3 coding sequence is TGTGCCAGCAGTCCGGGAAGGTTCGAGACCCAGTACTTC. This encodes CASSPGRFETQYF.

The V and J genes are TRBV7-2 and TRBJ2-5; 11 bases agree with TRBD2. The V segment lost 4 bases and the J segment 6 bases; nucleotides outside the gene matches: 4. Germline V gives CDR1 SGHTA, CDR2 FQGNSA. This CDR3 is 14 amino acids long. For the CDR3, the DNA is TGTGCCAGCAGCTATAGCGGGGGGGAGAAGACCCAGTACTTC. This codes for CASSYSGGEKTQYF.

This clonotype was observed a handful of times. V gene TRBV29-1 combines with J gene TRBJ1-1; D is unresolved. This CDR3 contains 13 residues. Germline V gene data show CDR1 as SQVTM and CDR2 as ANQGSEA. The V gene lost 4 bases and the J gene lost 0 bases, with 9 bases spanning the gap. The CDR3 sequence is CSVGTAVNTEAFF. The CDR3, as DNA: TGCAGCGTTGGTACGGCAGTGAACACTGAAGCTTTCTTT.

This clonotype showed up just a few times. This chain connects TRBV5-1 to TRBJ2-1; D remains unclear. The CDR3 totals 15 residues. CDR1 is SGHRS, CDR2 YFSETQ, per germline. V was clipped by 0 bases and J by 4 bases, with 11 bases between them. CDR3 residues: CASSLVPLGYNEQFF. In nucleotides, the CDR3 is TGCGCCAGCAGCTTGGTGCCCTTGGGGTACAATGAGCAGTTCTTC.

The chain joins TRBV27 to TRBJ1-5; perhaps TRBD1 as D (6 bases). From germline, CDR1 is MNHEY and CDR2 SMNVEV (reference sequence). CDR3 length: 15 amino acids. V was pared by 8 bases and J by 7 bases, with 21 bases between. The CDR3 spells CASRALTGRGQPQHF. The CDR3 region has the DNA TGTGCCAGCCGGGCCCTTACAGGGAGAGGGCAGCCCCAGCATTTT.

This clonotype has ten or more counts. This chain joins TRBV20-1 and TRBJ2-5; D might be TRBD1 (5 bases). Germline CDR1 reads DFQATT; CDR2 reads SNEGSKA (reference sequence). V was clipped by 2 bases and J by 4 bases, with 5 bases between them. The CDR3 extends over 11 amino acids. The CDR3 region is CSARQGETQYF. In nucleotides, the CDR3 is TGCAGTGCTAGACAGGGAGAGACCCAGTACTTC.

The chain couples TRBV9 to TRBJ2-3, with 9 bases that match TRBD2. In germline, CDR1 is SGDLS, CDR2 YYNGEE. The CDR3 extends over 15 amino acids. J gave up 4 bases and V 0 bases, and 3 bases lay outside the gene matches. CDR3 region: CASSVVASGADTQYF. In DNA form, the CDR3 reads TGTGCCAGCAGCGTAGTGGCTAGCGGGGCAGATACGCAGTATTTT.

This clonotype was detected a few times. J is TRBJ2-7 and V is TRBV7-2, with 16 bases identical to TRBD2. Germline V gives CDR1 SGHTA, CDR2 FQGNSA. Trimming took 5 bases from V and 4 from J; bases not matched to a gene: 5. The CDR3 extends over 16 amino acids. In DNA form, the CDR3 reads TGTGCCAGCAGCCGGGGACTAGCGGGGGGGCCATACGAGCAGTACTTC. It translates to CASSRGLAGGPYEQYF.

In DNA form, the CDR3 reads TGTGCCAGCAGTTTTAAGGTCCTCCCCAATCAGCCCCAGCATTTT. This sequence encodes CASSFKVLPNQPQHF. This rearrangement joins TRBV28 to TRBJ1-5; no clear D. V was cut by 3 bases and J by 3 bases, with 12 bases left in between. The germline CDR1 and CDR2 sequences are MDHEN and SYDVKM. The CDR3 totals 15 residues. Supplemented by reference TRBV28 and TRBJ1-5, the full variable domain reads DVKVTQSSRYLVKRTGEKVFLECVQDMDHENMFWYRQDPGLGLRLIYFSYDVKMKEKGDIPEGYSVSREKKERFSLILESASTNQTSMYLCASSFKVLPNQPQHFGDGTRLSIL.

The chain carries TRBV5-4 and TRBJ2-1, with D unclear. Trimming removed 0 bases at V and 0 bases at J, with 10 bases between. The CDR3 has 16 amino acids. Germline V gene lookup returns CDR1 SGHNT and CDR2 YYREEE (reference sequence). CDR3 coding DNA: TGTGCCAGCAGCTTGGACAGCGCGAGCTCCTACAATGAGCAGTTCTTC. This gives the protein CASSLDSASSYNEQFF.

The chain couples TRBV6-5 to TRBJ1-2; D may be TRBD1 (5 bases). Trimming shortened V by 5 bases and J by 5 bases, and 12 bases separated the two germline ends. Germline-derived CDR1 and CDR2 are MNHEY and SVGAGI. This CDR3 has 13 amino acids. CDR3 coding DNA: TGTGCCAGCAGTATCAGGGTAGAGTATGGCTACACCTTC. Encoded protein: CASSIRVEYGYTF.

In this sample, this clonotype turned up a few times. V and J are TRBV9 and TRBJ1-1; D call uncertain. Germline-derived CDR1 and CDR2 are SGDLS and YYNGEE. This CDR3 is 14 amino acids long. V lost 2 bases and J lost 1, with 9 bases in between. CDR3 in DNA: TGTGCCAGCAGCGTGGGCAGCACGAACACTGAAGCTTTCTTT. Translating it yields CASSVGSTNTEAFF.